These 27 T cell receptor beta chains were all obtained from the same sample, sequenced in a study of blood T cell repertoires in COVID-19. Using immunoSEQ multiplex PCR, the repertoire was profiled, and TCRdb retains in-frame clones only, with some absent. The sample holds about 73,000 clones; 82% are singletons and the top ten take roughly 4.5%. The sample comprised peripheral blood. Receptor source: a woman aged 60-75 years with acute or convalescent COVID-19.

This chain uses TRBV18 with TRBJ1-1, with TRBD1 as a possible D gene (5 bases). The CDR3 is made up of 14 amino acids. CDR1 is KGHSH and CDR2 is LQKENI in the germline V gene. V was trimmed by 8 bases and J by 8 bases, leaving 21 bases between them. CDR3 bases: TGTGCCAGCCGACTGCAGGGAGGTTGGGCGGAAGCTTTCTTT. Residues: CASRLQGGWAEAFF.

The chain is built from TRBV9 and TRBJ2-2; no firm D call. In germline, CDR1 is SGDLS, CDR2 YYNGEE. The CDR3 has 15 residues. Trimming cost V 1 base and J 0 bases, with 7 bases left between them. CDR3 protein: CASSVYSSNTGELFF. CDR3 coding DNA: TGTGCCAGCAGCGTATACAGCTCGAACACCGGGGAGCTGTTTTTT.

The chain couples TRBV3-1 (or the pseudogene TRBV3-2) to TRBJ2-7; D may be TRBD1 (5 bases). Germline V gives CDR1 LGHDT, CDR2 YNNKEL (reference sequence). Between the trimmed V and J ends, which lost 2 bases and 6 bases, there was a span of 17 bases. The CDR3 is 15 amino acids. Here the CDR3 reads CASSQHSGRAGEQYF. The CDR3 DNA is TGTGCCAGCAGCCAACATTCGGGCAGGGCAGGCGAGCAGTACTTC.

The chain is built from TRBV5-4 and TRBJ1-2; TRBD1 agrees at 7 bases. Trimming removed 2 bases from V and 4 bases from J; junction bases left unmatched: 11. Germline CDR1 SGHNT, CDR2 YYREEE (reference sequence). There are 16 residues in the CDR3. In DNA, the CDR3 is TGTGCCAGCAGCTTAGCTTTCACAGGGGTTACCTATGGCTACACCTTC. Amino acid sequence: CASSLAFTGVTYGYTF. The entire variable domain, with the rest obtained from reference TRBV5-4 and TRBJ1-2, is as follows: ETGVTQSPTHLIKTRGQQVTLRCSSQSGHNTVSWYQQALGQGPQFIFQYYREEENGRGNFPPRFSGLQFPNYSSELNVNALELDDSALYLCASSLAFTGVTYGYTFGSGTRLTVV.

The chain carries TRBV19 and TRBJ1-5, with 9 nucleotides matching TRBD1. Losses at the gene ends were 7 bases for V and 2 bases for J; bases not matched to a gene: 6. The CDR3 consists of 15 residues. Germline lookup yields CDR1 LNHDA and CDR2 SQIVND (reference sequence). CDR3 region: CASMGQGGGNQPQHF. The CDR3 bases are TGTGCCAGTATGGGACAGGGTGGCGGCAATCAGCCCCAGCATTTT.

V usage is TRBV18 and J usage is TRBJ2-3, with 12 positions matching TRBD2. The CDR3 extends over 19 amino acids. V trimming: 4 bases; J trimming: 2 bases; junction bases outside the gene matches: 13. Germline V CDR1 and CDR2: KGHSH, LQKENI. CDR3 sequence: CASSQLAGGRQDPTDTQYF. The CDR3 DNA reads TGTGCCAGCTCACAACTAGCGGGAGGCCGACAAGACCCCACAGATACGCAGTATTTT. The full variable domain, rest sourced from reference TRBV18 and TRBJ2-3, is NAGVMQNPRHLVRRRGQEARLRCSPMKGHSHVYWYRQLPEEGLKFMVYLQKENIIDESGMPKERFSAEFPKEGPSILRIQQVVRGDSAAYFCASSQLAGGRQDPTDTQYFGPGTRLTVL.

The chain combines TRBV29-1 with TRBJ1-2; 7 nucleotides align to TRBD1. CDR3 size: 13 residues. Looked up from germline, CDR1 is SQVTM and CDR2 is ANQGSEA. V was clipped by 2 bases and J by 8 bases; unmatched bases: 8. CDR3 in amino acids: CSVEPSGTEGYTF. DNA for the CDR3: TGCAGCGTTGAACCCTCCGGGACAGAAGGCTACACCTTC.

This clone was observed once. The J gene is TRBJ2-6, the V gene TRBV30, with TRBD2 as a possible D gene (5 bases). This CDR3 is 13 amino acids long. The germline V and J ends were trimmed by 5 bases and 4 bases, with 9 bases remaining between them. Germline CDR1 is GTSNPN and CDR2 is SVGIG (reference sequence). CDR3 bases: TGTGCCTGGGGGCCGGGGGGGGCCAACGTCCTGACTTTC. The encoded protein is CAWGPGGANVLTF.

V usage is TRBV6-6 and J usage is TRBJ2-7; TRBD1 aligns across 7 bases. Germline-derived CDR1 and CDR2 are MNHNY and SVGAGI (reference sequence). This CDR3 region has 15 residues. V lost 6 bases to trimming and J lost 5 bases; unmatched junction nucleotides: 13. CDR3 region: CASRKSGTEGDEQYF. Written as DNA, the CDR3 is TGTGCCAGCAGGAAGTCCGGGACAGAGGGAGACGAGCAGTACTTC.

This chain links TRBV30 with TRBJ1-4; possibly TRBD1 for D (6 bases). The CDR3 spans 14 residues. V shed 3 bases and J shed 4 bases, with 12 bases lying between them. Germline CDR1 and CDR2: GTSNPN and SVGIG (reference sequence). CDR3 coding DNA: TGTGCCTGGAGACTGACAGGTCTTAATGAAAAACTGTTTTTT. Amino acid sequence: CAWRLTGLNEKLFF.

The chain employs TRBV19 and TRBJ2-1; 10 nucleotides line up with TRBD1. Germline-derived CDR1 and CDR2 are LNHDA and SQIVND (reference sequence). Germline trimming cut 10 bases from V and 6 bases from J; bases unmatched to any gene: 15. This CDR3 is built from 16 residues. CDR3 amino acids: CATQKLGGQGGNEQFF. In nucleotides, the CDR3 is TGTGCCACCCAAAAATTGGGTGGACAGGGGGGCAATGAGCAGTTCTTC.

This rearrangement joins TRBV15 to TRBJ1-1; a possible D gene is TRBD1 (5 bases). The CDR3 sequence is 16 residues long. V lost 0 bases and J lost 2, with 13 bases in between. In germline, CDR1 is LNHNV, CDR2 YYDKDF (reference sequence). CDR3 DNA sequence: TGTGCCACCAGCAGAGATCCAGGGCTGATAAACACTGAAGCTTTCTTT. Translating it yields CATSRDPGLINTEAFF.

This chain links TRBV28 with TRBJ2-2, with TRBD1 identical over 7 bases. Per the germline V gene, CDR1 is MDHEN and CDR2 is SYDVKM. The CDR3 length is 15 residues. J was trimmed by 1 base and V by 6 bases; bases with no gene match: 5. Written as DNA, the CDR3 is TGTGCCAGCAGGAGCCAGGGGGAGAACACCGGGGAGCTGTTTTTT. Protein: CASRSQGENTGELFF. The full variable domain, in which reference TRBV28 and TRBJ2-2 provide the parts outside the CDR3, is DVKVTQSSRYLVKRTGEKVFLECVQDMDHENMFWYRQDPGLGLRLIYFSYDVKMKEKGDIPEGYSVSREKKERFSLILESASTNQTSMYLCASRSQGENTGELFFGEGSRLTVL.

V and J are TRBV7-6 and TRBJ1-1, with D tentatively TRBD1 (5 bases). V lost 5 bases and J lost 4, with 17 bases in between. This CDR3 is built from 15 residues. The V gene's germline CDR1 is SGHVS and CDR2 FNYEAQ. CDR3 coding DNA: TGTGCCAGCAGCCTAAATCAGGGTAGGGGCACTGAAGCTTTCTTT. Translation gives CASSLNQGRGTEAFF.

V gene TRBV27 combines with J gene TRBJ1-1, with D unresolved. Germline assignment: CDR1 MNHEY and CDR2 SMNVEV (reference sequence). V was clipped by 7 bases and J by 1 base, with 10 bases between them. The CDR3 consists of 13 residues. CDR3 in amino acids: CASTRTANTEAFF. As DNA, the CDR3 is TGTGCCAGCACAAGAACAGCGAACACTGAAGCTTTCTTT.

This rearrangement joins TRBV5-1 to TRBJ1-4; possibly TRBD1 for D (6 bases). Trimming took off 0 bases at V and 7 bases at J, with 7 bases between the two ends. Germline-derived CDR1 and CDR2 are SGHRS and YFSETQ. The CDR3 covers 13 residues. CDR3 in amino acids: CASSLGTVEKLFF. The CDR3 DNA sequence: TGCGCCAGCAGCTTGGGGACAGTTGAAAAACTGTTTTTT.

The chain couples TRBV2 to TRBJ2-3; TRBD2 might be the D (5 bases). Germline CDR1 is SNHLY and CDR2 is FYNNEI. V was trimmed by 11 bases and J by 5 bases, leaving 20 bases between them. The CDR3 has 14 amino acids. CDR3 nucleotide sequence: TGTGCCGCCCCCTGGTCTAGAGGGATAGATACGCAGTATTTT. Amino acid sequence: CAAPWSRGIDTQYF.

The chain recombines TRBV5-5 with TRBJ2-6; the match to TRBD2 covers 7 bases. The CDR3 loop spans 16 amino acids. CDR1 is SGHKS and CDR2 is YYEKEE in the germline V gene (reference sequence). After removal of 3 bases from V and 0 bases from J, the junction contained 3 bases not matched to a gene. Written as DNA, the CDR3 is TGTGCCAGCAGCTCGGGAGGTACCTCTGGGGCCAACGTCCTGACTTTC. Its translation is CASSSGGTSGANVLTF.

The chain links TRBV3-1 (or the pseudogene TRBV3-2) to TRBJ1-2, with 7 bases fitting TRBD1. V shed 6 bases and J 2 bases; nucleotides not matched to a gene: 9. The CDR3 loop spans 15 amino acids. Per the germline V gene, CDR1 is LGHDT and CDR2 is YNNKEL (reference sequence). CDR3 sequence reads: CASRWSGGQNYGYTF. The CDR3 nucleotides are TGTGCCAGCAGATGGAGTGGGGGACAGAACTATGGCTACACCTTC.

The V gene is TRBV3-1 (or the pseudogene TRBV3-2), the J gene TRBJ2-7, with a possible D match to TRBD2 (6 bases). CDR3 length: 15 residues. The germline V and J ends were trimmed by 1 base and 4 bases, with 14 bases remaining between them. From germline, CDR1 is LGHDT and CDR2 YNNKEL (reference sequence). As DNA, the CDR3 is TGTGCCAGCAGCCAAGGGGGGGAATGGATATACGAGCAGTACTTC. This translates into CASSQGGEWIYEQYF.

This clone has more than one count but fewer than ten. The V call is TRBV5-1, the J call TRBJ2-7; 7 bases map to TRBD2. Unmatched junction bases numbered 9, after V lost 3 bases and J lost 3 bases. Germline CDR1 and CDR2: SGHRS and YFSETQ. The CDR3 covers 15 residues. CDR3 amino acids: CASSSGSGYDYEQYF. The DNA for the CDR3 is TGCGCCAGCAGCTCGGGTAGCGGGTATGACTACGAGCAGTACTTC.

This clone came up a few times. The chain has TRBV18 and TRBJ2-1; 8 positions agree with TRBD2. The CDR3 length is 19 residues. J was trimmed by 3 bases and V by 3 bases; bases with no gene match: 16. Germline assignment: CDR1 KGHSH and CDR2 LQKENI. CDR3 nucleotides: TGTGCCAGCTCACCTGCCGGGACTAGGTTCGATCGGAACTACAATGAGCAGTTCTTC. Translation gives CASSPAGTRFDRNYNEQFF.

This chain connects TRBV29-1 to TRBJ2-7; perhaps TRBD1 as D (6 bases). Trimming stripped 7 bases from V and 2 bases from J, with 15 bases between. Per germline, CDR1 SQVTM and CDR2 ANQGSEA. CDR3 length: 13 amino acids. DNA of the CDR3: TGCAGCGCGGGCAACAGGGCTGCCTACGAGCAGTACTTC. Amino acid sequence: CSAGNRAAYEQYF.

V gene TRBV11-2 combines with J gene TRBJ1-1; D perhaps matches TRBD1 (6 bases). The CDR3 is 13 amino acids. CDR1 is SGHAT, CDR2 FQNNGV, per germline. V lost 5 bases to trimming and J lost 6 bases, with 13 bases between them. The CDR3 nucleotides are TGTGCCAGCAGCCCTACAGGGCCCCCTGAAGCTTTCTTT. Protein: CASSPTGPPEAFF. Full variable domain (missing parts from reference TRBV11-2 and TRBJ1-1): EAGVAQSPRYKIIEKRQSVAFWCNPISGHATLYWYQQILGQGPKLLIQFQNNGVVDDSQLPKDRFSAERLKGVDSTLKIQPAKLEDSAVYLCASSPTGPPEAFFGQGTRLTVV.

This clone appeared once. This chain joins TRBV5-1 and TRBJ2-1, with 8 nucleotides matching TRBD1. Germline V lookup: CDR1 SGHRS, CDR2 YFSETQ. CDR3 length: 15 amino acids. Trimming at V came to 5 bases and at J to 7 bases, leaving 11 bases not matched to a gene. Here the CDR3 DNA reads TGCGCCAGCAGATCGACAGGGGACTTTTTGAATGAGCAGTTCTTC. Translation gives CASRSTGDFLNEQFF.

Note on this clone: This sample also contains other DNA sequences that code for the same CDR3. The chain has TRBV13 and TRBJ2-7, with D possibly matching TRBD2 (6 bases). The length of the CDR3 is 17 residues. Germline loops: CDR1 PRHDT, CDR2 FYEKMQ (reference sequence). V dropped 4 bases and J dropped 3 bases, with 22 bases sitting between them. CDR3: CASSSKRGLREGYEQYF. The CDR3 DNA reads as TGTGCCAGCAGCTCAAAACGGGGACTCCGGGAAGGCTACGAGCAGTACTTC.

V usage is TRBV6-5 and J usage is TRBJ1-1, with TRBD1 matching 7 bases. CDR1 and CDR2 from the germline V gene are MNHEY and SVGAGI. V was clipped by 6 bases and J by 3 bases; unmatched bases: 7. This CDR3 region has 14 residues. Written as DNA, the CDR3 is TGTGCCAGCAGCGGAGACAGGGTAGACACTGAAGCTTTCTTT. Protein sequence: CASSGDRVDTEAFF.